What follows is one TCR beta chain and its context. The antigen remains undetermined. This entry belongs to a study of T cells in Graves' hyperthyroidism and ophthalmopathy. Overall study findings and caveats: Blood samples included most of the expanded thyroid clonotypes exceeding 0.001.

Amplification of TCR beta CDR3 regions used RNA as the template. The study used the HTBI primer set for a first-round RT-PCR of the TCR CDR3. In TCRdb, the multiplex PCR reads were re-called with MiXCR into one record per CDR3 protein. The sample shows some 580,000 distinct CDR3 sequences, 16% of them seen only once. The CDR3 is 13 amino acids. Per the germline V gene, CDR1 is SNHLY and CDR2 is FYNNEI. V trimming: 3 bases; J trimming: 5 bases; junction bases outside the gene matches: 3. Sequenced: blood. This clonotype was sampled from a woman in her thirties or forties with Graves' ophthalmopathy. The genes are TRBV2 and TRBJ2-5; TRBD2 matches 7 bases. The chain's CDR3 is CASSDPGRETQYF. The DNA for the CDR3 is TGTGCCAGCAGTGATCCCGGGAGGGAGACCCAGTACTTC.